This T cell receptor (beta chain) was documented in a study of T cell responses to AZD1222 COVID-19 vaccine. V was trimmed by 6 bases and J by 1 base, leaving 12 bases between them. This CDR3 is 13 amino acids long. Germline CDR1 and CDR2: SQVTM and ANQGSEA. With respect to this clone: Its antigen remains unidentified.

Repertoires were generated with immunoSEQ multiplex PCR, while TCRdb's copy carries only in-frame clones and drops some. The sample consists of over 100,000 clones, about nine tenths of them appearing once. Study outcomes and limitations: Unmutated regions of variants are reportedly targeted by nearly half of spike-specific TCRs. All repertoire sampling was performed exclusively after the peak T cell response. Vaccine-associated CD4 TCRs ranged over spike, dominating at 160-218 and 743-854. Most donors were white British and more were female, and clonal diversity was possibly underestimated.

This TCR derives from an adult in good health. The specimen comprised peripheral blood, sampled on day 0 of AZD1222 vaccination. The chain carries TRBV29-1 and TRBJ1-1; D unresolved. CDR3 sequence: CSVIRQENTEAFF. The CDR3 DNA is TGCAGCGTGATCAGGCAGGAGAACACTGAAGCTTTCTTT. Combining the CDR3 with reference TRBV29-1 and TRBJ1-1 gives the whole variable domain SAVISQKPSRDICQRGTSLTIQCQVDSQVTMMFWYRQQPGQSLTLIATANQGSEATYESGFVIDKFPISRPNLTFSTLTVSNMSPEDSSIYLCSVIRQENTEAFFGQGTRLTVV.